This T cell receptor (beta chain) was sequenced in a study of CD8+CD57+ T cells in acquired aplastic anemia. Study-level information: Sorted cells (CD4+ and CD8+) yielded DNA amounts that averaged approximately 3 ug. Healthy donors yielded some 9.9 million CD4+ cell reads on average.

The study profiled TCR beta VDJ and CDR3 using genomic DNA as template. TCRdb passed the reads through MiXCR, listing each CDR3 protein once. Here the sample spans some 120,000 distinct CDR3 sequences, about 48% being singletons. Findings of the study overall: Some 31 CD8+ CDR3 sequences were shared between patients and controls. Significance was not reached for CD8+ Simpson's diversity between patients and controls.

Regarding this clonotype: As yet, its antigen is unknown.

Per germline, CDR1 SGDLS and CDR2 YYNGEE. With V trimmed by 3 bases and J by 5 bases, 0 bases remained unmatched. CDR3 size: 13 residues. The sequencing sample was made of sorted CD4+, CD8+, or CD8+CD57+ T cells (not recorded which) from PBMCs. The TCR originated in a human donor in good health, serving as a control. The rearrangement uses TRBV9 and TRBJ1-5; TRBD1 matches at 9 bases. The DNA for the CDR3 is TGTGCCAGCAGCGGGACAGGGGATCAGCCCCAGCATTTT. Translation: CASSGTGDQPQHF.